Listed below are T cell receptor beta chains from one sample, sequenced in a study of T cell repertoires in cytomegalovirus infection. TCRdb redid the calling of the reads with MiXCR, one entry per CDR3 protein. The data show about 500,000 distinct CDR3 sequences, 33% seen once. What these receptors recognize is not known. The input for sequencing was cultured PBMCs, taken from culture after CMV antigen stimulation. All receptors derive from a human donor in good health (CMV status not recorded). Some clones in this sample may be carry-over from other donors' samples. The CDR3 runs from the conserved cysteine through the conserved F or W. Each record gives: V gene, J gene, D gene, clone size, CDR3 DNA, CDR3 protein. The D gene is left open where the match is weak. Clone size is given for some rows only: seen once, a few or many times, or a class if the clone is expanded.

v_call: TRBV6-1
j_call: TRBJ1-5
d_call: .
clone_size: .
cdr3_nt: TGTGCCAGCAGGCAGGGAAGGGCCAATCAGCCCCAGCATTTT
cdr3_aa: CASRQGRANQPQHF

v_call: TRBV27
j_call: TRBJ1-5
d_call: .
clone_size: .
cdr3_nt: TGTGCCAGCAGTTTTTGGGGTCAGCCCCAGCATTTT
cdr3_aa: CASSFWGQPQHF

v_call: TRBV5-6
j_call: TRBJ1-5
d_call: .
clone_size: .
cdr3_nt: TGTGCCAGCAGCTTGGCCGGGGTCCGTCAGCCCCAGCATTTT
cdr3_aa: CASSLAGVRQPQHF

v_call: TRBV5-1
j_call: TRBJ2-3
d_call: TRBD2
clone_size: .
cdr3_nt: TGCGCCAGCAGCCAAAGGGGGCGACTAGCGGGAGGCACAGATACGCAGTATTTT
cdr3_aa: CASSQRGRLAGGTDTQYF

v_call: TRBV18
j_call: TRBJ2-1
d_call: .
clone_size: .
cdr3_nt: TGTGCCAGCTCAACAGCAAGGGTTTTCTCCTACAATGAGCAGTTCTTC
cdr3_aa: CASSTARVFSYNEQFF

v_call: TRBV19
j_call: TRBJ1-1
d_call: .
clone_size: .
cdr3_nt: TGTGCCAGTAGTATAGATGGTGTTGGGGGAAGAGCTTTCTTT
cdr3_aa: CASSIDGVGGRAFF

v_call: TRBV12-3/TRBV12-4
j_call: TRBJ1-5
d_call: .
clone_size: .
cdr3_nt: TGTGCCAGCAGTTTTAATACGGGGTTGGGTCAGCCCCAGCATTTT
cdr3_aa: CASSFNTGLGQPQHF

v_call: TRBV20-1
j_call: TRBJ2-7
d_call: .
clone_size: .
cdr3_nt: TGCAGTGCTAGACGCGCTAGTAGTTTGTACGAGCAGTACTTC
cdr3_aa: CSARRASSLYEQYF

v_call: TRBV7-2
j_call: TRBJ1-2
d_call: .
clone_size: few
cdr3_nt: TGTGCCAGCAGTTTCGACAGGTTCTATGGCTACACCTTC
cdr3_aa: CASSFDRFYGYTF

v_call: TRBV6-6
j_call: TRBJ1-2
d_call: TRBD1
clone_size: .
cdr3_nt: TGTGCCAGCAGTCGGACAGGGGTTAGCTATGGCTACACCTTC
cdr3_aa: CASSRTGVSYGYTF

v_call: TRBV7-2
j_call: TRBJ1-1
d_call: TRBD1
clone_size: few
cdr3_nt: TGTGCCAGCAGCTTAGAGTTCCGGGGACAGAGAGCTTTCTTT
cdr3_aa: CASSLEFRGQRAFF

v_call: TRBV19
j_call: TRBJ1-2
d_call: .
clone_size: few
cdr3_nt: TGTGCCAGTAGTATGATCCGGGACACCTATGGCTACACCTTC
cdr3_aa: CASSMIRDTYGYTF

v_call: TRBV7-2
j_call: TRBJ1-1
d_call: TRBD1
clone_size: .
cdr3_nt: TGTGCCAGCAGCGTCCGACAGGGAATGAACACTGAAGCTTTCTTT
cdr3_aa: CASSVRQGMNTEAFF

v_call: TRBV7-9
j_call: TRBJ2-1
d_call: .
clone_size: once
cdr3_nt: TGTGCCAGCAGCTGGACCTACCGGGCCACACTAGGCAATGAGCAGTTCTTC
cdr3_aa: CASSWTYRATLGNEQFF

v_call: TRBV7-2
j_call: TRBJ1-1
d_call: .
clone_size: many
cdr3_nt: TGTGCCAGCAGCTCTTGGGGGGATTTGGTCGAGGTCACTGAAGCTTTCTTT
cdr3_aa: CASSSWGDLVEVTEAFF

v_call: TRBV19
j_call: TRBJ1-2
d_call: .
clone_size: few
cdr3_nt: TGTGCCAGTAGTATAATGATGGCAATAGCTAACTATGGCTACACCTTC
cdr3_aa: CASSIMMAIANYGYTF

v_call: TRBV7-2
j_call: TRBJ2-2
d_call: TRBD2
clone_size: .
cdr3_nt: TGTGCCAGCAGCCCCCGACTAGCGGGAGTTGCCGGGGAGCTGTTTTTT
cdr3_aa: CASSPRLAGVAGELFF

v_call: TRBV11-2
j_call: TRBJ2-1
d_call: TRBD2
clone_size: .
cdr3_nt: TGTGCCAGCAGCCCCGTTATTGGAAGCGGGAGGGACAATGAGCAGTTCTTC
cdr3_aa: CASSPVIGSGRDNEQFF

v_call: TRBV24-1
j_call: TRBJ2-5
d_call: .
clone_size: few
cdr3_nt: TGTGCCACCGCGCCTCTAGGGGACGTTGAGACCCAGTACTTC
cdr3_aa: CATAPLGDVETQYF

v_call: TRBV7-3
j_call: TRBJ2-7
d_call: .
clone_size: few
cdr3_nt: TGTGCCAGCAGCTTCTCCGAGCAGTACTTC
cdr3_aa: CASSFSEQYF

v_call: TRBV7-2
j_call: TRBJ2-3
d_call: TRBD2
clone_size: .
cdr3_nt: TGTGCCAGCAGCTTAACTAGCGGGGAAGATACGCAGTATTTT
cdr3_aa: CASSLTSGEDTQYF

v_call: TRBV11-2
j_call: TRBJ2-1
d_call: TRBD1
clone_size: .
cdr3_nt: TGTGCCAGCAGCTCGGACAGGGGGCTAAGGTACAATGAGCAGTTCTTC
cdr3_aa: CASSSDRGLRYNEQFF

v_call: TRBV6-2/TRBV6-3
j_call: TRBJ1-5
d_call: TRBD1
clone_size: .
cdr3_nt: TGTGCCAGCAGGACAATAGACAGGGGCTCGTCTCAGCCCCAGCATTTT
cdr3_aa: CASRTIDRGSSQPQHF

v_call: TRBV7-2
j_call: TRBJ2-7
d_call: .
clone_size: .
cdr3_nt: TGTGCCAGCAGCTACGGGACAACCTACGAGCAGTACTTC
cdr3_aa: CASSYGTTYEQYF

v_call: TRBV12-3/TRBV12-4
j_call: TRBJ2-7
d_call: .
clone_size: many
cdr3_nt: TGTGCCAGCACCCTGGGCTACGAGCAGTACTTC
cdr3_aa: CASTLGYEQYF

v_call: TRBV12-3/TRBV12-4
j_call: TRBJ2-5
d_call: .
clone_size: .
cdr3_nt: TGTGCCAGCAGCAAGGATGGAGAAGAGACCCAGTACTTC
cdr3_aa: CASSKDGEETQYF

v_call: TRBV20-1
j_call: TRBJ1-6
d_call: .
clone_size: .
cdr3_nt: TGCAGCGTGGGGACTGGAAATTCACCCCTCCACTTT
cdr3_aa: CSVGTGNSPLHF

v_call: TRBV7-2
j_call: TRBJ2-5
d_call: .
clone_size: many
cdr3_nt: TGTGCCAGCACCCCAAGTAGACTAGTAGAAGAGACCCAGTACTTC
cdr3_aa: CASTPSRLVEETQYF

v_call: TRBV28
j_call: TRBJ1-6
d_call: TRBD1
clone_size: many
cdr3_nt: TGTGCCAGCACAGGGACAGCTAATTCACCCCTCCACTTT
cdr3_aa: CASTGTANSPLHF

v_call: TRBV27
j_call: TRBJ1-1
d_call: TRBD1
clone_size: .
cdr3_nt: TGTGCCAGCAGTCTTCTCCCGGGACAGGGGAACACTGAAGCTTTCTTT
cdr3_aa: CASSLLPGQGNTEAFF

v_call: TRBV7-2
j_call: TRBJ1-3
d_call: TRBD1
clone_size: many
cdr3_nt: TGTGCCAGCAGCCAGCGGTCTCGGGACAGGGTTCCCGGAAACACCATATATTTT
cdr3_aa: CASSQRSRDRVPGNTIYF

v_call: TRBV2
j_call: TRBJ2-2
d_call: .
clone_size: .
cdr3_nt: TGTGCCAGCAGTGACGGTTGGCAGGGGAGAACCGGGGAGCTGTTTTTT
cdr3_aa: CASSDGWQGRTGELFF

v_call: TRBV24-1
j_call: TRBJ1-4
d_call: .
clone_size: once
cdr3_nt: TGTGCCACCAGTGCCGGGGAGGCTAATGAAAAACTGTTTTTT
cdr3_aa: CATSAGEANEKLFF

v_call: TRBV6-5
j_call: TRBJ2-3
d_call: TRBD2
clone_size: few
cdr3_nt: TGTGCCAGCAGTTACTCCGCGCCTAGCGGGAGTAGCACAGATACGCAGTATTTT
cdr3_aa: CASSYSAPSGSSTDTQYF

v_call: TRBV7-9
j_call: TRBJ2-1
d_call: .
clone_size: few
cdr3_nt: TGTGCCAGCAGCTTAGCGCTAATGAGCAGTGATGAGCAGTTCTTC
cdr3_aa: CASSLALMSSDEQFF

v_call: TRBV4-1
j_call: TRBJ2-5
d_call: .
clone_size: .
cdr3_nt: TGTGCCAGCAGCCAAGTAGACCGCCAAGAGACCCAGTACTTC
cdr3_aa: CASSQVDRQETQYF

v_call: TRBV7-2
j_call: TRBJ2-1
d_call: TRBD2
clone_size: few
cdr3_nt: TGTGCCAGCAGCTTAGTTGCGGGAGTAATTGCTGAGCAGTTCTTC
cdr3_aa: CASSLVAGVIAEQFF

v_call: TRBV7-2
j_call: TRBJ1-5
d_call: .
clone_size: many
cdr3_nt: TGTGCCAGCAGCCGTCGTGAGGCACAGCCCCAGCATTTT
cdr3_aa: CASSRREAQPQHF

v_call: TRBV7-2
j_call: TRBJ1-5
d_call: TRBD1
clone_size: .
cdr3_nt: TGTGCCAGCAGCTCAAGACAGGGCCATCAGCCCCAGCATTTT
cdr3_aa: CASSSRQGHQPQHF

v_call: TRBV24-1
j_call: TRBJ2-1
d_call: TRBD2
clone_size: .
cdr3_nt: TGTGCCACCAGTGATAAACGGACTAGCGGGGGACCGCCGGCAGACGACAATGAGCAGTTCTTC
cdr3_aa: CATSDKRTSGGPPADDNEQFF

v_call: TRBV6-5
j_call: TRBJ2-5
d_call: TRBD2
clone_size: .
cdr3_nt: TGTGCCAGCAGTTATGGGGCGGGAGTGTTCCAAGAGACCCAGGACTTC
cdr3_aa: CASSYGAGVFQETQDF

v_call: TRBV6-6
j_call: TRBJ2-1
d_call: .
clone_size: .
cdr3_nt: TGTGCCAGCATAGGAACGGGAAGCTCCTACAATGAGCAGTTCTTC
cdr3_aa: CASIGTGSSYNEQFF

v_call: TRBV28
j_call: TRBJ2-6
d_call: .
clone_size: .
cdr3_nt: TGTGCCAGCAGTTTTGCGGGAAACTCTCTAGCTCGCTCTGGGGCCAACGTCCTGACTTTC
cdr3_aa: CASSFAGNSLARSGANVLTF

v_call: TRBV6-5
j_call: TRBJ2-3
d_call: TRBD2
clone_size: .
cdr3_nt: TGTGCCAGCAGTGCCCACGAGATTGGACTAGTGGGGGATACGCAGTATTTT
cdr3_aa: CASSAHEIGLVGDTQYF

v_call: TRBV27
j_call: TRBJ2-5
d_call: .
clone_size: .
cdr3_nt: TGTGCCAGTCAAAGGGGGGTCAGCGGGGAGACCCAGTACTTC
cdr3_aa: CASQRGVSGETQYF

v_call: TRBV5-5
j_call: TRBJ2-1
d_call: TRBD2
clone_size: few
cdr3_nt: TGTGCCAGCAGCTCCGGTACTAGCGGTATTTACAATGAGCAGTTCTTC
cdr3_aa: CASSSGTSGIYNEQFF

v_call: TRBV19
j_call: TRBJ2-7
d_call: TRBD2
clone_size: .
cdr3_nt: TGTGCCAGTAGTACCCGCGGACTAGCGGGAGGTCTAGGAACCTACGAGCAGTACTTC
cdr3_aa: CASSTRGLAGGLGTYEQYF

v_call: TRBV7-9
j_call: TRBJ1-1
d_call: .
clone_size: few
cdr3_nt: TGTGCCAGCAGCTTACTCGCGGGGAAGAACACTGAAGCTTTCTTT
cdr3_aa: CASSLLAGKNTEAFF

v_call: TRBV5-5
j_call: TRBJ1-4
d_call: .
clone_size: few
cdr3_nt: TGTGCCAGCAGAGACAGGACCGCTTCTAATGAAAAACTGTTTTTT
cdr3_aa: CASRDRTASNEKLFF

v_call: TRBV27
j_call: TRBJ2-5
d_call: .
clone_size: .
cdr3_nt: TGTGCCAGCAGTCACCTGGCGGGACAAGAGACCCAGTACTTC
cdr3_aa: CASSHLAGQETQYF

v_call: TRBV5-1
j_call: TRBJ2-5
d_call: TRBD1
clone_size: .
cdr3_nt: TGCGCCAGCAGCCCGGGACAGCTCCAAGAGACCCAGTACTTC
cdr3_aa: CASSPGQLQETQYF

v_call: TRBV3-1
j_call: TRBJ2-3
d_call: .
clone_size: few
cdr3_nt: TGTGCCAGCAGCCAGGGAAGCGGGGATACGCAGTATTTT
cdr3_aa: CASSQGSGDTQYF

v_call: TRBV12-3/TRBV12-4
j_call: TRBJ1-2
d_call: .
clone_size: .
cdr3_nt: TGTGCCAGCAGTTTAGCCGTTGGGTTAGCTAACTATGGCTACACCTTC
cdr3_aa: CASSLAVGLANYGYTF

v_call: TRBV7-9
j_call: TRBJ2-7
d_call: TRBD2
clone_size: .
cdr3_nt: TGTGCCAGCAGCGCCTCCGGGACTAGCGGGAGGCTCTACTACGAGCAGTACTTC
cdr3_aa: CASSASGTSGRLYYEQYF

v_call: TRBV10-3
j_call: TRBJ1-2
d_call: TRBD1
clone_size: .
cdr3_nt: TGTGCCATCAGCGAGGACAGGGATGGCTATGGCTACACCTTC
cdr3_aa: CAISEDRDGYGYTF

v_call: TRBV12-3/TRBV12-4
j_call: TRBJ1-1
d_call: .
clone_size: .
cdr3_nt: TGTGCCAGCAGTTTAAATCGGCAGGGGCCTTTGAACACTGAAGCTTTCTTT
cdr3_aa: CASSLNRQGPLNTEAFF

v_call: TRBV4-1
j_call: TRBJ1-2
d_call: .
clone_size: .
cdr3_nt: TGCGCCAGCAGCCAAGGACCCGGGTCCTCTAACTATGGCTACACCTTC
cdr3_aa: CASSQGPGSSNYGYTF

v_call: TRBV7-2
j_call: TRBJ1-1
d_call: .
clone_size: few
cdr3_nt: TGTGCCAGCAGTTATATGAAGAACACTGAAGCTTTCTTT
cdr3_aa: CASSYMKNTEAFF

v_call: TRBV12-3/TRBV12-4
j_call: TRBJ2-3
d_call: .
clone_size: .
cdr3_nt: TGTGCCAGCGGTAGGGTAGATACGCAGTATTTT
cdr3_aa: CASGRVDTQYF

v_call: TRBV5-4
j_call: TRBJ1-2
d_call: .
clone_size: few
cdr3_nt: TGTGCCAGCAGCCCGGGCTGGAGGGGCTCTAACTATGGCTACACCTTC
cdr3_aa: CASSPGWRGSNYGYTF